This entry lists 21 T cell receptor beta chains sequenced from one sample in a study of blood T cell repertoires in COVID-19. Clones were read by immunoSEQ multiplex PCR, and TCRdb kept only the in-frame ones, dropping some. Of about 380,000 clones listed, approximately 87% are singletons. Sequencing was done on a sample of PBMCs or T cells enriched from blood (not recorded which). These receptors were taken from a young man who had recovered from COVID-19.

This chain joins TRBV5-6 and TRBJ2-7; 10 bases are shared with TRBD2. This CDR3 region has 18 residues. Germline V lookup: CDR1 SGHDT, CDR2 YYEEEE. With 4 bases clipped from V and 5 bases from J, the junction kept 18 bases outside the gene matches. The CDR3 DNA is TGTGCCAGCAGCGTACTAGCGGGGCCCGTCGGTCCTGCCCACGAGCAGTACTTC. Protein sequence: CASSVLAGPVGPAHEQYF.

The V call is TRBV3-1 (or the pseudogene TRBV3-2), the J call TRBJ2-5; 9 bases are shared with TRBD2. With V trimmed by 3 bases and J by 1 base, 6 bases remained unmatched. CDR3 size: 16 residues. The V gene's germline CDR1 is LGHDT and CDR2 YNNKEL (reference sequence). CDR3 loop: CASSQGSGGTQETQYF. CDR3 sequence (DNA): TGTGCCAGCAGCCAGGGTAGCGGGGGAACCCAAGAGACCCAGTACTTC.

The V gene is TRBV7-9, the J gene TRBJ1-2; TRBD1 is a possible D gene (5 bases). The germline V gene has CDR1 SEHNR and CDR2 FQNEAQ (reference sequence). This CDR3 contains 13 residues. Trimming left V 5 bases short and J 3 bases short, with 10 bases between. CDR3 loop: CASSPGGDYGYTF. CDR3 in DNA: TGTGCCAGCAGCCCCGGGGGGGACTATGGCTACACCTTC. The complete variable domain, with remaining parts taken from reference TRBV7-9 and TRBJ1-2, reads DTGVSQNPRHKITKRGQNVTFRCDPISEHNRLYWYRQTLGQGPEFLTYFQNEAQLEKSRLLSDRFSAERPKGSFSTLEIQRTEQGDSAMYLCASSPGGDYGYTFGSGTRLTVV.

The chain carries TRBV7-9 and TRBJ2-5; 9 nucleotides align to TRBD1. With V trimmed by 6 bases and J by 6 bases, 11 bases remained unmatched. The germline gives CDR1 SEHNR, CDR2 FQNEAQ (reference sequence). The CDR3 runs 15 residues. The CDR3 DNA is TGTGCCAGCAGTGACCGGGACAGGGCCCCCCAGACCCAGTACTTC. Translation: CASSDRDRAPQTQYF. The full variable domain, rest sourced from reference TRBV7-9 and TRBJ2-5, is DTGVSQNPRHKITKRGQNVTFRCDPISEHNRLYWYRQTLGQGPEFLTYFQNEAQLEKSRLLSDRFSAERPKGSFSTLEIQRTEQGDSAMYLCASSDRDRAPQTQYFGPGTRLLVL.

In nucleotides, the CDR3 is TGCGCCAGCAGCATCTCGGAGGGGGAGACCCAGTACTTC. This sequence encodes CASSISEGETQYF. The gene calls are TRBV4-1 and TRBJ2-5, with TRBD2 as a possible D gene (6 bases). The CDR3 totals 13 residues. Trimming removed 5 bases at V and 5 bases at J, with 12 bases between. Looked up from germline, CDR1 is MGHRA and CDR2 is YSYEKL.

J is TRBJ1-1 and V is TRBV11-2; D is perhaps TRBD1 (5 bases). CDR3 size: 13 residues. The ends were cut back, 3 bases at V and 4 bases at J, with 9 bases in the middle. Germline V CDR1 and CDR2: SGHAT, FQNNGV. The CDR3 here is CASSLSRATEAFF. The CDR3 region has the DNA TGTGCCAGCAGCTTGAGCAGGGCCACTGAAGCTTTCTTT.

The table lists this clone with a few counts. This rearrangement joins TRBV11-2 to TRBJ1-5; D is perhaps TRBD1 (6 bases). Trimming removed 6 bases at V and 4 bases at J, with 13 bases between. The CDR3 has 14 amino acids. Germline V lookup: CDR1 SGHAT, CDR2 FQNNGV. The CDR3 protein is CASRKTGLNQPQHF. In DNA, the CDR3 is TGTGCCAGCAGAAAAACAGGGCTGAATCAGCCCCAGCATTTT.

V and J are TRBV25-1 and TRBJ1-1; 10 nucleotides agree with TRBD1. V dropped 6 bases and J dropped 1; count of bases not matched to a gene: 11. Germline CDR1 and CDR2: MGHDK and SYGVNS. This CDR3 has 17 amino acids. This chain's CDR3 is CASRGAGQGLANTEAFF. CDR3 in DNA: TGTGCCAGCAGAGGTGCGGGACAGGGGTTGGCGAACACTGAAGCTTTCTTT.

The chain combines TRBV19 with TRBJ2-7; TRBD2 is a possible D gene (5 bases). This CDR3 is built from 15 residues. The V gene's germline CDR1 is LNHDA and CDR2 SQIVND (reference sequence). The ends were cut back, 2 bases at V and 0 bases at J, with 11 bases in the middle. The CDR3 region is CASSISTGLSYEQYF. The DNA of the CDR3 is TGTGCCAGTAGTATAAGCACTGGACTCTCCTACGAGCAGTACTTC.

The CDR3 spells CASKTGVNTEAFF. DNA of the CDR3: TGTGCCAGCAAGACCGGGGTGAACACTGAAGCTTTCTTT. The J gene is TRBJ1-1, the V gene TRBV7-9; D not certain. Trimming took 7 bases from V and 0 from J, leaving 9 bases between them. The germline gives CDR1 SEHNR, CDR2 FQNEAQ (reference sequence). CDR3 length: 13 amino acids.

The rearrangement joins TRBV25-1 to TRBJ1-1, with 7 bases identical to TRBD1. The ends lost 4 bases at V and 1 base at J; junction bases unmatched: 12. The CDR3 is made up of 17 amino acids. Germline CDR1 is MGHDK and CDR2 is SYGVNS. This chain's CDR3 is CASSAQGTVSPNTEAFF. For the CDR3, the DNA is TGTGCCAGCAGTGCCCAGGGGACAGTCTCCCCGAACACTGAAGCTTTCTTT.

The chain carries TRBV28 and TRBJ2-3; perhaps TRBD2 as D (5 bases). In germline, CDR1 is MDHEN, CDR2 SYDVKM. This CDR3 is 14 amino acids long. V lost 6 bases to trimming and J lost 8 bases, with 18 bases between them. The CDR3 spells CASRSTGSRSTQYF. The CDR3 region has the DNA TGTGCCAGCAGGTCCACGGGATCGAGATCTACGCAGTATTTT.

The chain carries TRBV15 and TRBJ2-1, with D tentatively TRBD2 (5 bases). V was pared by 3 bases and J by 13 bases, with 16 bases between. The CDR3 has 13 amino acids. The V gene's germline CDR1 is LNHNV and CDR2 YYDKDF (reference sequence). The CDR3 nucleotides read TGTGCCACCAGCAGCCTGCTGAGCGGACCTCAGTTCTTC. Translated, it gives CATSSLLSGPQFF.

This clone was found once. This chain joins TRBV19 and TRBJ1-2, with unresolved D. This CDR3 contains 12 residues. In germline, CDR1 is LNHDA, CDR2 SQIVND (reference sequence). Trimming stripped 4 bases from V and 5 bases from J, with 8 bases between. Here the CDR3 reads CASSTHRYGYTF. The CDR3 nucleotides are TGTGCCAGTAGTACCCACCGGTATGGCTACACCTTC.

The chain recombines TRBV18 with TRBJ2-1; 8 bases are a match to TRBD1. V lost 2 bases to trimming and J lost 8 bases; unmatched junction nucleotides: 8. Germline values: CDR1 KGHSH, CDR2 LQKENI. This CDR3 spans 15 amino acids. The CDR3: CASSPSETGVDEQFF. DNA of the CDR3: TGTGCCAGCTCACCATCCGAGACAGGGGTCGATGAGCAGTTCTTC.

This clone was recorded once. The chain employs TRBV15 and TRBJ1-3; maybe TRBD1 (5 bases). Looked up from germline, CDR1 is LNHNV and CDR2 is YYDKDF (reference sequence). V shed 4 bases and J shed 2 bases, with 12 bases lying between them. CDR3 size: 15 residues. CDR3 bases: TGTGCCACCAGCATTCCAGGGTCACCTGGAAACACCATATATTTT. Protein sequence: CATSIPGSPGNTIYF. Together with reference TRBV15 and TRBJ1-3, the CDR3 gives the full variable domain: DAMVIQNPRYQVTQFGKPVTLSCSQTLNHNVMYWYQQKSSQAPKLLFHYYDKDFNNEADTPDNFQSRRPNTSFCFLDIRSPGLGDTAMYLCATSIPGSPGNTIYFGEGSWLTVV.

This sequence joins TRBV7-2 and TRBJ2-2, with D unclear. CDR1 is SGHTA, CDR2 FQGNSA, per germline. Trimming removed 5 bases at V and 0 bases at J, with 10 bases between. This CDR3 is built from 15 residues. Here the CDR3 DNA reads TGTGCCAGCAGCCAGAGGCTGGCGAACACCGGGGAGCTGTTTTTT. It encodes CASSQRLANTGELFF.

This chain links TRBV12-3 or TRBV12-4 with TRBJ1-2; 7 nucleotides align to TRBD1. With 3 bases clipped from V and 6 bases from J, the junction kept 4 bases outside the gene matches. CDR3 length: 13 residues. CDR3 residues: CASSFTGVDGYTF. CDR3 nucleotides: TGTGCCAGCAGTTTCACAGGGGTCGATGGCTACACCTTC.

CDR3 sequence reads: CASSEQGNQPQHF. The CDR3 DNA follows: TGTGCCAGCAGCGAACAGGGAAATCAGCCCCAGCATTTT. This sequence joins TRBV9 and TRBJ1-5; D may be TRBD1 (6 bases). The length of the CDR3 is 13 residues. Trimming pared 3 bases from V and 4 bases from J, leaving 8 bases between. CDR1 SGDLS and CDR2 YYNGEE come from the germline V gene. The whole variable domain, filled in from reference TRBV9 and TRBJ1-5, reads DSGVTQTPKHLITATGQRVTLRCSPRSGDLSVYWYQQSLDQGLQFLIQYYNGEERAKGNILERFSAQQFPDLHSELNLSSLELGDSALYFCASSEQGNQPQHFGDGTRLSIL.

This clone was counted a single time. The CDR3 region is CAVRGGKLFF. As DNA, the CDR3 is TGTGCCGTCAGAGGTGGAAAACTGTTTTTT. This sequence joins TRBV2 and TRBJ1-4; D unclear. Trimming removed 11 bases from V and 10 bases from J, with 11 bases in between. CDR1 is SNHLY and CDR2 is FYNNEI in the germline V gene. This CDR3 comprises 10 residues.

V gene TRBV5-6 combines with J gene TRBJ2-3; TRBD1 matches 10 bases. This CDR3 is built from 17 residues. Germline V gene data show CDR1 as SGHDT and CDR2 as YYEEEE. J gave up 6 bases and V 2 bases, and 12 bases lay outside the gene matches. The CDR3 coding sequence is TGTGCCAGCAGCTTAGGGGGACAGGGGTTTGTTTGGGATACGCAGTATTTT. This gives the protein CASSLGGQGFVWDTQYF.